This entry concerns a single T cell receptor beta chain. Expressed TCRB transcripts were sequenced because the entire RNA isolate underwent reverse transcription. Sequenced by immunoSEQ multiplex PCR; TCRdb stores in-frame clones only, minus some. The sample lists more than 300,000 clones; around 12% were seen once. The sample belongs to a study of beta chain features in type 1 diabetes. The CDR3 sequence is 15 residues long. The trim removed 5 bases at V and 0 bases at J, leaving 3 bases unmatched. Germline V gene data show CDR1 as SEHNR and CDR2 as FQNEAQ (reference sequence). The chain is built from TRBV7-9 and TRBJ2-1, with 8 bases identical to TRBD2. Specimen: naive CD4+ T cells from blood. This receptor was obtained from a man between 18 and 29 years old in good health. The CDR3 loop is CASSKSGSSYNEQFF. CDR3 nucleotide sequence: TGTGCCAGCAGCAAGAGCGGGAGCTCCTACAATGAGCAGTTCTTC.